Following are 8 T cell receptor beta chains from one sample sequenced in a study of T cells after yellow fever vaccination. In TCRdb, the 5' RACE reads were re-called with MiXCR into one record per CDR3 protein. Found here are hundreds of thousands of distinct CDR3 sequences, roughly 12% of them singletons; the top ten hold more than 15%. Sequencing was performed on PBMCs, taken on the day of the first yellow fever vaccination. The receptor set was obtained from a man between 18 and 29 years old who received the YFV17D yellow fever vaccine.

The V gene is TRBV6-1, the J gene TRBJ2-7; weak D call: TRBD2 (5 bases). V shed 6 bases and J shed 6 bases, with 21 bases lying between them. The CDR3 covers 15 residues. The germline V gene has CDR1 MNHNS and CDR2 SASEGT. The CDR3 bases are TGTGCCAGCAGGCTATACACGACCCGGCGGGTCGAGCAGTACTTC. Translation: CASRLYTTRRVEQYF.

The chain recombines TRBV6-1 with TRBJ1-6; no clear D gene. CDR1 is MNHNS and CDR2 is SASEGT in the germline V gene. The CDR3 covers 13 residues. V was clipped by 3 bases and J by 10 bases, with 10 bases between them. The CDR3 sequence: CASSEARLSPLHF. CDR3 DNA sequence: TGTGCCAGCAGTGAGGCCAGACTATCACCCCTCCACTTT.

This clonotype was counted a few times. The CDR3, as DNA: TGTGCCAGCAGCTTAGCCCCTCTAGCCACTGAAGCTTTCTTT. It is translated as CASSLAPLATEAFF. This sequence joins TRBV7-2 and TRBJ1-1, with no clear D. The V and J ends lost 0 bases and 4 bases respectively, with 9 bases between them. The CDR3 has 14 residues. CDR1 is SGHTA, CDR2 FQGNSA, per germline.

This chain's CDR3 is CASSFGDHKFF. Here the CDR3 DNA reads TGTGCCAGCAGTTTCGGGGACCACAAGTTCTTC. The chain joins TRBV27 to TRBJ2-1; D may be TRBD1 or TRBD2 (5 bases each). Germline CDR1 is MNHEY and CDR2 is SMNVEV (reference sequence). This CDR3 has 11 residues. V shed 3 bases and J shed 14 bases, with 11 bases lying between them.

The CDR3 loop is CSARPGGSTNQPQHF. The CDR3 DNA follows: TGCAGTGCTAGGCCCGGGGGATCCACCAATCAGCCCCAGCATTTT. The J gene is TRBJ1-5, the V gene TRBV20-1; tentatively, D is TRBD1 (5 bases). Looked up from germline, CDR1 is DFQATT and CDR2 is SNEGSKA (reference sequence). The CDR3 is made up of 15 amino acids. V was pared by 3 bases and J by 3 bases, with 15 bases between.

The chain links TRBV2 to TRBJ1-1; D may be TRBD1 (5 bases). CDR3 length equals 12 residues. The germline V gene encodes CDR1 SNHLY and CDR2 FYNNEI. The V gene lost 7 bases and the J gene lost 7 bases, with 13 bases spanning the gap. CDR3 nucleotides: TGTGCCAGCACGGGGGTTTCGAGTGAAGCTTTCTTT. Translating gives CASTGVSSEAFF.

The chain carries TRBV19 and TRBJ2-7; D is perhaps TRBD1 (6 bases). The CDR3 runs 14 residues. The germline gives CDR1 LNHDA, CDR2 SQIVND (reference sequence). The germline V and J ends were trimmed by 5 bases and 5 bases, with 16 bases remaining between them. Written as DNA, the CDR3 is TGTGCCAGTAGTCGGTATAGGGACACTGACGAGCAGTACGTC. Its protein is CASSRYRDTDEQYV.

CDR3 in DNA: TGTGCCAGCAGTCCACTCCGGGGGGGCTTTAGTGGCTACACCTTC. It is translated as CASSPLRGGFSGYTF. The rearrangement links TRBV28 to TRBJ1-2; tentative D call: TRBD1 (6 bases). Trimming shortened V by 5 bases and J by 7 bases, and 20 bases separated the two germline ends. CDR1 is MDHEN, CDR2 SYDVKM, per germline. The CDR3 covers 15 residues.